Presented here are 18 T cell receptor beta chains from one specimen sequenced in a study of cytomegalovirus exposure and HLA in healthy donors (TCRdb year 2017). The library was generated by the immunoSEQ multiplex PCR assay. For the multiplex PCR, a mixture combining 60 forward primers for TCR Vbeta segments and 13 reverse primers for TCR Jbeta segments was used. Entries here come from immuneACCESS through TCRdb and include only in-frame sequences with V and J called. Some clones fail to appear in such tables; in the studies checked, an unresolved V gene covers under half of the shortfall, and the cause of the remainder is unknown. The sample records roughly 110,000 clones, roughly 68% of which are singletons. The top ten clonotypes cover 2.2% of the sample. The material sequenced was PBMCs. The receptor set was obtained from a woman aged 25 to 39 in good health and CMV-seronegative.

This clone was counted only a few times. The chain combines TRBV5-4 with TRBJ2-5, with D unclear. V lost 0 bases and J lost 0, with 12 bases in between. This CDR3 has 16 residues. Germline CDR1 reads SGHNT; CDR2 reads YYREEE (reference sequence). This CDR3 reads CASSLGRGSYQETQYF. In DNA, the CDR3 is TGTGCCAGCAGCTTGGGACGCGGCTCCTACCAAGAGACCCAGTACTTC.

In its sample, this clone was seen a few times. The chain is built from TRBV19 and TRBJ1-1; TRBD1 agrees at 8 bases. The CDR3 is made up of 14 amino acids. Looked up from germline, CDR1 is LNHDA and CDR2 is SQIVND (reference sequence). V was pared by 3 bases and J by 5 bases, with 5 bases of the junction left unmatched. This CDR3 reads CASSIGQGGTEAFF. In DNA, the CDR3 is TGTGCCAGTAGTATTGGACAGGGAGGGACTGAAGCTTTCTTT. The variable domain in full, completed from reference TRBV19 and TRBJ1-1, reads DGGITQSPKYLFRKEGQNVTLSCEQNLNHDAMYWYRQDPGQGLRLIYYSQIVNDFQKGDIAEGYSVSREKKESFPLTVTSAQKNPTAFYLCASSIGQGGTEAFFGQGTRLTVV.

CDR3 nucleotide sequence: TGCGCCAGCAGCCAGGGGGGGAACAATGAGCAGTTCTTC. Protein product: CASSQGGNNEQFF. V gene TRBV4-1 combines with J gene TRBJ2-1, with TRBD2 matching over 7 bases. The CDR3 is 13 residues long. CDR1 and CDR2 (germline): MGHRA, YSYEKL. V lost 3 bases, J lost 5 bases, and 1 base stayed unmatched.

J is TRBJ1-2 and V is TRBV5-1, with 8 bases that match TRBD1. The CDR3 contains 16 residues. Trimming removed 5 bases from V and 4 bases from J; junction bases left unmatched: 13. Germline V gene data show CDR1 as SGHRS and CDR2 as YFSETQ. This chain's CDR3 is CASRIDRGGSGYGYTF. CDR3 in DNA: TGCGCCAGCAGGATCGACAGGGGAGGATCGGGCTATGGCTACACCTTC.

The J gene is TRBJ1-1, the V gene TRBV7-8; possibly TRBD1 for D (5 bases). Per the germline V gene, CDR1 is SGHVS and CDR2 is FQNEAQ. This CDR3 has 12 amino acids. V was pared by 5 bases and J by 5 bases, with 9 bases between. Here the CDR3 DNA reads TGTGCCAGCAGCCCAAGGACAACTGAAGCTTTCTTT. Its protein product is CASSPRTTEAFF. Full variable domain (missing parts from reference TRBV7-8 and TRBJ1-1): GAGVSQSPRYKVAKRGQDVALRCDPISGHVSLFWYQQALGQGPEFLTYFQNEAQLDKSGLPSDRFFAERPEGSVSTLKIQRTQQEDSAVYLCASSPRTTEAFFGQGTRLTVV.

This sequence joins TRBV4-1 and TRBJ2-3; D possibly corresponds to TRBD2 (5 bases). The CDR3 spans 13 residues. The germline V and J ends were trimmed by 6 bases and 1 base, with 8 bases remaining between them. Germline CDR1 and CDR2: MGHRA and YSYEKL. The CDR3 loop is CASRGEGTDTQYF. The CDR3, as DNA: TGCGCCAGCAGGGGAGAGGGCACAGATACGCAGTATTTT.

This chain connects TRBV30 to TRBJ1-1; a weak D match, TRBD1 (5 bases). V was cut by 2 bases and J by 2 bases, with 18 bases left in between. CDR3 length: 16 amino acids. Germline assignment: CDR1 GTSNPN and CDR2 SVGIG (reference sequence). CDR3 sequence (DNA): TGTGCCTGGAGTTGGACCAGGGAACACCGTAACACTGAAGCTTTCTTT. Translated, it gives CAWSWTREHRNTEAFF.

Concerning this clone: The junction departs from germline at one end; a sequencing error may be responsible. This sequence joins TRBV19 and TRBJ2-7, with D tentatively TRBD2 (6 bases). The CDR3 is 12 residues long. Germline V gene lookup returns CDR1 LNHDA and CDR2 SQIVND (reference sequence). In nucleotides, the CDR3 is TGTGCGGCGGGGCCGGCTGAGTTCCCGAAACACTTC. This translates into CAAGPAEFPKHF.

The V and J genes are TRBV18 and TRBJ1-4; perhaps TRBD1 as D (6 bases). The CDR3 length is 17 residues. V was cut by 1 base and J by 0 bases, with 12 bases left in between. Germline assignment: CDR1 KGHSH and CDR2 LQKENI. DNA of the CDR3: TGTGCCAGCTCACCACTGCAGGGGCGAACAACTAATGAAAAACTGTTTTTT. Its translation is CASSPLQGRTTNEKLFF.

A note on this clone: The junction shows a germline mismatch at one end, possibly a read error. This chain's CDR3 is CASSSGDYQNTGELFF. The DNA for the CDR3 is TGTGCTAGCAGCTCGGGGGACTACCAGAACACCGGGGAGCTGTTTTTT. This chain connects TRBV7-7 to TRBJ2-2; TRBD2 matches at 7 bases. Looked up from germline, CDR1 is SSHAT and CDR2 is FNYEAQ (reference sequence). The CDR3 contains 16 residues. The variable domain in full, completed from reference TRBV7-7 and TRBJ2-2, reads GAGVSQSPRYKVTKRGQDVTLRCDPISSHATLYWYQQALGQGPEFLTYFNYEAQPDKSGLPSDRFSAERPEGSISTLTIQRTEQRDSAMYRCASSSGDYQNTGELFFGEGSRLTVL.

This clone was seen only a few times. This chain joins TRBV11-2 and TRBJ2-5; possible D gene TRBD1, 5 bases. Per the germline V gene, CDR1 is SGHAT and CDR2 is FQNNGV. V dropped 3 bases and J dropped 5 bases, with 16 bases sitting between them. This CDR3 has 15 amino acids. The CDR3 reads CASSFWGRAKETQYF. CDR3 nucleotides: TGTGCCAGCAGCTTCTGGGGCAGGGCTAAGGAGACCCAGTACTTC.

CDR3 protein: CASGTRYYEQYF. DNA for the CDR3: TGTGCCTCGGGGACTAGGTACTACGAGCAGTACTTC. The V and J genes are TRBV28 and TRBJ2-7; TRBD2 matches at 8 bases. CDR1 and CDR2 from the germline V gene are MDHEN and SYDVKM. CDR3 length: 12 residues. V shed 11 bases and J 3 bases; nucleotides not matched to a gene: 6.

Only one count was recorded for this clone. The rearrangement joins TRBV27 to TRBJ2-1, with TRBD2 matching over 12 bases. V gave up 3 bases and J gave up 9 bases; unmatched junction bases: 0. Germline CDR1 is MNHEY and CDR2 is SMNVEV (reference sequence). The CDR3 covers 13 residues. The CDR3 protein is CASSLGLAGEQFF. The DNA of the CDR3 is TGTGCCAGCAGTTTGGGACTAGCGGGTGAGCAGTTCTTC.

The chain joins TRBV30 to TRBJ2-7; possibly TRBD2 for D (7 bases). The CDR3 extends over 15 amino acids. Trimming stripped 0 bases from V and 1 base from J, with 13 bases between. Germline V lookup: CDR1 GTSNPN, CDR2 SVGIG (reference sequence). The CDR3 protein is CAWSVGGGTSYEQYF. DNA of the CDR3: TGTGCCTGGAGTGTAGGGGGAGGGACGTCCTACGAGCAGTACTTC. Variable domain in full (rest from reference TRBV30 and TRBJ2-7): SQTIHQWPATLVQPVGSPLSLECTVEGTSNPNLYWYRQAAGRGLQLLFYSVGIGQISSEVPQNLSASRPQDRQFILSSKKLLLSDSGFYLCAWSVGGGTSYEQYFGPGTRLTVT.

This clone showed up just once. The chain carries TRBV19 and TRBJ1-5; 7 positions agree with TRBD1. The length of the CDR3 is 14 residues. With 6 bases clipped from V and 7 bases from J, the junction kept 9 bases outside the gene matches. CDR1 and CDR2 (germline): LNHDA, SQIVND (reference sequence). This chain's CDR3 is CASSFTGVEQPQHF. The CDR3 coding sequence is TGTGCCAGTAGCTTCACAGGGGTGGAACAGCCCCAGCATTTT.

This clone was observed a few times. This chain joins TRBV6-1 and TRBJ2-7; 8 bases align to TRBD1. This CDR3 contains 14 residues. Germline lookup yields CDR1 MNHNS and CDR2 SASEGT. Trimming took 3 bases from V and 5 from J; bases not matched to a gene: 6. CDR3 amino acids: CASSDQQGADEQYF. The CDR3, as DNA: TGTGCCAGCAGTGATCAGCAGGGGGCGGACGAGCAGTACTTC.

The chain couples TRBV28 to TRBJ1-4, with D uncertain. Trimming took off 6 bases at V and 7 bases at J, with 9 bases between the two ends. The CDR3 sequence is 12 residues long. Germline V gene data show CDR1 as MDHEN and CDR2 as SYDVKM. The CDR3 here is CASSLNLEKLFF. CDR3 nucleotide sequence: TGTGCCAGCAGCCTAAACCTTGAAAAACTGTTTTTT.

The chain employs TRBV7-3 and TRBJ2-2; TRBD1 matches at 7 bases. V shed 0 bases and J 5 bases; nucleotides not matched to a gene: 6. The length of the CDR3 is 16 residues. The germline CDR1 and CDR2 sequences are SGHTA and FQGTGA. CDR3 residues: CASSLTLTGETGELFF. The CDR3 nucleotides read TGTGCCAGCAGCTTAACGTTAACAGGGGAAACCGGGGAGCTGTTTTTT.